This T cell receptor (beta chain) originates from a study of T cell repertoires in ileal Crohn's disease (dated by TCRdb to 2018 to 2020). Study-level background: At the time of surgery, about a third of patients were active smokers, and the median duration of disease was approximately eight years. Surgery was performed for a complication in all patients, with stricturing disease in about 61% and penetrating disease in approximately 40%. Roughly half of the patients were given postoperative therapy, with 15 to 20 on anti-TNF agents and 10 to 12 on thiopurines. M6 samples consisted of neoterminal ileum biopsies collected during postoperative colonoscopy. The TCR repertoire was analysed in over 50 patients with Crohn's disease drawn from a prospective multicentre cohort. The study was conducted in parallel with a multicentre cohort built to find predictors of early endoscopic recurrence after ileocolonic resection. A Rutgeerts score above i0 was used to define endoscopic postoperative recurrence. A total of 171 mucosal samples from roughly 57 patients were sequenced, with samples obtained at several locations on the surgical specimen and at postoperative endoscopy.

Remarks on this clone: Its antigen has not been determined. No base quality values were provided; no much bigger clone lies one nucleotide off.

The study at large found these results: More high-frequency clones were carried by sorted CD8 T cells than by CD4 T cells, suggesting that mucosal expansions were mainly CD8. The timing of postoperative endoscopy varied within the first year after surgery, and the median delay was approximately 7 months. A significantly higher proportion of clonal expansions was observed in active smokers at surgery than in non-smokers (25.9% vs 17.9%, p=0.02). Higher high-frequency clone percentages at surgery were associated with endoscopic recurrence; all patients with clonality above 26.8% (18/57) had recurrence. Only a subgroup of patients, of unstated size, had mucosal CD4 and CD8 T cells sorted and sequenced.

Including the terminal cysteine and phenylalanine, the CDR3 comprises 15 residues. Solely the CDR3 DNA is kept, with 45 bases framed from the first base. V is clipped by 0 bases and J by 7 bases, and the sequence between their germline boundaries is 15 bases long. From the germline V gene, CDR1 is MRHNA and CDR2 is SNTAGT. For commercial TCRB immunosequencing, approximately 500 nanograms of biopsy DNA were submitted for each sample. CDR3 regions were amplified from genomic DNA by Adaptive Biotechnology using a two-step, amplification bias-controlled multiplex PCR. Primers covering every V and J gene segment were used in the first PCR, while barcodes and Illumina adapters were added in the second PCR. CDR3 libraries were sequenced using an Illumina instrument. The authors processed their data as follows. The analysis drew on both the pipelines supplied by the vendor and custom analysis of the raw data in R/Bioconductor running R version 3.3.0. Clonality, ranging from 0 to 1, was calculated as the inverse of the normalised Shannon entropy of all productive clones. High-frequency clones were defined as the repertoire share of the top 100 clones, retaining only clones passing a 95% confidence test. Repertoire diversity was measured with the Simpson index, and overlap between samples was measured with the Morisita-Horn index. TCRdb limited this immuneACCESS table to in-frame rearrangements with V and J called. A share of clones is missing; checked studies link under half to unresolved V genes, and the rest is unexplained. The V and J calls and clone size are taken from that table; D and trimming were inferred from the DNA. The sample includes about 60,000 clones, with 70% to 90% observed a single time. The ten biggest clones cover approximately 2% of the sample.

According to the study, the label for this sample's time point signals: neoterminal ileum biopsy at postoperative endoscopy, about 6 months after surgery. Adults with ileal or ileocolonic Crohn's disease for whom ileocolonic resection was indicated were considered eligible. Whole ileal mucosal biopsies were stored frozen at -80°C before DNA extraction. A TRizol-based method was used to extract genomic DNA from the frozen whole biopsies, and the DNA was quantified with a NanoDrop 2000 spectrophotometer. The source material was ileal tissue. This clonotype originated in an adult with Crohn's disease. The chain is encoded by TRBV6-4 joined to TRBJ1-2; the D gene is perhaps TRBD1, on 5 matching bases. The CDR3 reads CASSDSRGGSSGYTF. Read as DNA, the sequence is TGTGCCAGCAGTGACTCGAGGGGAGGGTCTAGTGGCTACACCTTC.